The 6 T cell receptor beta chains given below trace back to one sample, sequenced in a study of cytomegalovirus exposure and HLA in healthy donors (dated by TCRdb to 2016 to 2017). The library relied on the immunoSEQ multiplex PCR assay. For the multiplex PCR, a mixture combining 60 forward primers for TCR Vbeta segments and 13 reverse primers for TCR Jbeta segments was used. Imported from immuneACCESS, the table was reduced by TCRdb to in-frame sequences with V and J called. These copies leave out some clones; in studies compared against another copy, an unresolved V gene accounts for under half, and the cause of the remainder is not known. The sample has fewer than 140,000 clones on record, under 80% of them singletons. Roughly 3.7% of the sample is held by the ten biggest clonotypes. Sequenced sample: PBMCs. These receptors originate from a man between 60 and 70 years old in good health and CMV-seronegative.

This chain connects TRBV2 to TRBJ1-2; D perhaps matches TRBD1 (5 bases). Germline values: CDR1 SNHLY, CDR2 FYNNEI. Trimming cost V 3 bases and J 5 bases, with 13 bases left between them. This CDR3 is built from 14 residues. Here the CDR3 reads CASSDNRHGYGYTF. The CDR3, as DNA: TGTGCCAGCAGTGACAACAGGCATGGGTATGGCTACACCTTC.

The V and J genes are TRBV5-4 and TRBJ1-1; D gene uncertain. Germline assignment: CDR1 SGHNT and CDR2 YYREEE (reference sequence). V was pared by 4 bases and J by 9 bases, with 16 bases between. The CDR3 covers 13 residues. For the CDR3, the DNA is TGTGCCAGCAGCCCCACGCCGGAGGCCCAAGCTTTCTTT. Amino acid sequence: CASSPTPEAQAFF.

The chain combines TRBV5-1 with TRBJ2-1; a possible D gene is TRBD2 (7 bases). The germline CDR1 and CDR2 sequences are SGHRS and YFSETQ. Trimming took off 0 bases at V and 8 bases at J, with 15 bases between the two ends. The CDR3 covers 15 residues. The CDR3 protein is CASSLVPGGPYEQFF. In DNA, the CDR3 is TGCGCCAGCAGCTTGGTCCCGGGGGGCCCCTATGAGCAGTTCTTC. The full variable domain, its missing parts supplied by reference TRBV5-1 and TRBJ2-1, is KAGVTQTPRYLIKTRGQQVTLSCSPISGHRSVSWYQQTPGQGLQFLFEYFSETQRNKGNFPGRFSGRQFSNSRSEMNVSTLELGDSALYLCASSLVPGGPYEQFFGPGTRLTVL.

This chain connects TRBV7-2 to TRBJ1-1, with D tentatively TRBD1 (6 bases). Germline V gene lookup returns CDR1 SGHTA and CDR2 FQGNSA. This CDR3 spans 14 amino acids. V lost 5 bases to trimming and J lost 5 bases, with 15 bases between them. The CDR3: CASSPSGTGTEAFF. The CDR3 DNA is TGTGCCAGCAGCCCCTCCGGAACAGGGACTGAAGCTTTCTTT.

The V gene is TRBV5-1, the J gene TRBJ1-4; 12 bases are shared with TRBD1. The germline CDR1 and CDR2 sequences are SGHRS and YFSETQ. J gave up 4 bases and V 5 bases, and 9 bases lay outside the gene matches. This CDR3 is 17 amino acids long. The CDR3 nucleotides are TGCGCCAGCAGTAAACCGGGACAGGGGGCCTTTAATGAAAAACTGTTTTTT. It translates to CASSKPGQGAFNEKLFF.

V is TRBV7-6 and J is TRBJ1-3; D is uncertain. Germline CDR1 SGHVS, CDR2 FNYEAQ. The CDR3 spans 13 residues. Trimming removed 5 bases from V and 8 bases from J, with 13 bases in between. CDR3: CASSIGNLDTIYF. The CDR3 DNA reads TGTGCCAGCAGCATCGGTAATTTGGACACCATATATTTT.